The present entry profiles one TCR beta chain with its context. What it binds is unknown. The CDR3 does not close with the conserved phenylalanine or tryptophan, likely indicating a read error. This sample was taken from a study of tumor and adjacent non-tumor tissue in lung cancer. The wider study: There were some 11 adenocarcinoma, a couple of squamous cell carcinoma and 1 small cell lung cancer cases.

Germline V gene data show CDR1 as ENHRY and CDR2 as SYGVKD. CDR3 length: 14 amino acids. Study-level points and caveats: Significantly higher TCR diversity was found in tumor than normal lung. Top 100 clones took a larger repertoire share in normal lung.

The template was RNA from unsorted bulk tissue. Distant lung tissue was collected more than 3 cm away from the tumor edge. Between August and November 2014, newly diagnosed, chemotherapy-naive lung cancer patients underwent thoracic surgery in China. The library came from three nested PCR rounds adapted from ARM-PCR protocols. TCRdb processed the multiplex PCR reads anew with MiXCR; each CDR3 protein has one entry. This table has about 75,000 distinct CDR3 sequences, around two thirds appearing once. Sequencing was performed on distant non-tumor lung tissue. The receptor was isolated from a woman between 50 and 59 years old with non-small cell lung cancer. The chain is built from TRBV10-3 and TRBJ2-2; D perhaps matches TRBD2 (5 bases). The CDR3 coding sequence is TGTGCCATCAGTGAGCCAATGGCAGACGGGAAGCTGTTTTAT. Translating it yields CAISEPMADGKLFY.